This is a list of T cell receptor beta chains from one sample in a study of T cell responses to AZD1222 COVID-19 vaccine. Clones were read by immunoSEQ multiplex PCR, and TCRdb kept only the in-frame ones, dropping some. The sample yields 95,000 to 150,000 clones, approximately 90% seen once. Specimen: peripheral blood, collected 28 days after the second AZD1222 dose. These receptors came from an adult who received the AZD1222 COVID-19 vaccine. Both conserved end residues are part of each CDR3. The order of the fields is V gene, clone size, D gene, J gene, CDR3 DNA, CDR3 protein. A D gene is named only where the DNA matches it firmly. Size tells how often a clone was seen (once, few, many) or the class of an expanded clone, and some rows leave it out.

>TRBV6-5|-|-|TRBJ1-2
TGTGCCAGCAGTCCCCAGGTTAACTATGGCTACACCTTC
CASSPQVNYGYTF
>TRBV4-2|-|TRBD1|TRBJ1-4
TGTGCCAGCAGCATAGGACAGGGGGCACACTCAACTAATGAAAAACTGTTTTTT
CASSIGQGAHSTNEKLFF
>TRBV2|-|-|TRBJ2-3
TGTGCCAGCAGTGATGCGCGGGCTACCCTGGTAGATACGCAGTATTTT
CASSDARATLVDTQYF
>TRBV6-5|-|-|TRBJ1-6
TGTGCCAGCAGTAAACAGGGAAATAATTCACCCCTCCACTTT
CASSKQGNNSPLHF
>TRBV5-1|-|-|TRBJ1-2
TGCGCCAGCAGGGACGAGGGGGGCGCCGGCTATGGCTACACCTTC
CASRDEGGAGYGYTF
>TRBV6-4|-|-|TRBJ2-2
TGTGCCAGCAGAGCGATGGACAGCTCAACCGGGGAGCTGTTTTTT
CASRAMDSSTGELFF
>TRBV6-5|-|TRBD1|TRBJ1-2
TGTGCCAGCAGAGGAGACAGGGCCTCTAACTATGGCTACACCTTC
CASRGDRASNYGYTF
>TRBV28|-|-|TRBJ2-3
TGTGCCAGCAGTTTATGGGTGGGGACCTCAGGGGATACGCAGTATTTT
CASSLWVGTSGDTQYF
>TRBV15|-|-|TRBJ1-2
TGTGCCACCAGCAGAGGTCCCAAGGTAGACTATGGCTACACCTTC
CATSRGPKVDYGYTF
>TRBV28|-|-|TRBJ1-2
TGTGCCAGCAGCCAAAACCCATATGGCTACACCTTC
CASSQNPYGYTF
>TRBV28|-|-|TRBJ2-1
TGTGCCAGCAGCGACAACAGGGCTGGTGAGCAGTTCTTC
CASSDNRAGEQFF
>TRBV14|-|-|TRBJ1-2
TGTGCCAGCAGCCAAGCCGGCGGGATAGAAGGGGGTTATCATGGCTACACCTTC
CASSQAGGIEGGYHGYTF
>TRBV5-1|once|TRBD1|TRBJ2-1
TGCGCCAGCAGCGCCTCCGGGACAGGGGGGAATGAGCAGTTCTTC
CASSASGTGGNEQFF
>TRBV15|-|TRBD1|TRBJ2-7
TGTGCCACCAGTGCACCGGGACAGGGGGCGCAGGAGCAGTACTTC
CATSAPGQGAQEQYF
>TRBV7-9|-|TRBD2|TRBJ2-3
TGTGCCAGCAGCTTAGGGGGGACTAGCGGGAGCACAGATACGCAGTATTTT
CASSLGGTSGSTDTQYF
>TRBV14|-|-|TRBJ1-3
TGTGCCAGCAGCTACTTCCAGGGTTTTAACTCTGGAAACACCATATATTTT
CASSYFQGFNSGNTIYF
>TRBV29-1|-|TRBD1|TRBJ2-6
TGCAGCGTTGCCGGGACAGAGAGCTCTGGGGCCAACGTCCTGACTTTC
CSVAGTESSGANVLTF
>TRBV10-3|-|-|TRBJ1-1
TGTGCCATCAGTGAGAGCGGGTTTGGGGGATCGAACACTGAAGCTTTCTTT
CAISESGFGGSNTEAFF
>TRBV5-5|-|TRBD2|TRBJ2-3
TGTGCCAGCAGCCATTTGGGGGGGAAGGTAACAGATACGCAGTATTTT
CASSHLGGKVTDTQYF
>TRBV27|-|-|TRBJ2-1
TGTGCCAGCAGTTTGAGGGGACCAAGCGTCTTAGCCCCCTACAATGAGCAGTTCTTC
CASSLRGPSVLAPYNEQFF
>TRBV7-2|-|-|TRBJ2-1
TGTGCCAGCAGCTTAGCTCGGAACTCCTACAATGAGCAGTTCTTC
CASSLARNSYNEQFF
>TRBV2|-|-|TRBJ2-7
TGTGCCAGCAGTGTTACAGGGCCGGAAAACGAGCAGTACTTC
CASSVTGPENEQYF
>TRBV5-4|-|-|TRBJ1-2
TGTGCCAGCAGCGGGGGGCTGGGGGCTAACTATGGCTACACCTTC
CASSGGLGANYGYTF
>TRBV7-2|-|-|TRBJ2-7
TGTGCCAGCAGCTTTGGCTCCCCAACTAGGGGCGAGCAGTACTTC
CASSFGSPTRGEQYF
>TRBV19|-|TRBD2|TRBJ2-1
TGTGCCAGTAGTATATTCGGACTAGCGGGATCCAGCTCCTACAATGAGCAGTTCTTC
CASSIFGLAGSSSYNEQFF
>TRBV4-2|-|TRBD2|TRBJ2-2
TGTGCCAGCAGCCCCTCTGGGAGGGGCACCGGGGAGCTGTTTTTT
CASSPSGRGTGELFF
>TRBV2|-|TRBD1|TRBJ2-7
TGTGCCAGCAGAGAAACTCCGGGACAGGGGGGCGAGCAGTACTTC
CASRETPGQGGEQYF
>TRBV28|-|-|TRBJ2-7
TGTGCCAGCAGCCAGGCCCCCGTTGGTGGGGGCCGACTAGAAAAGGACGAGCAGTACTTC
CASSQAPVGGGRLEKDEQYF
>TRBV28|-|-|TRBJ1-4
TGTGCCAGCCACGACAGGACTAATGAAAAACTGTTTTTT
CASHDRTNEKLFF
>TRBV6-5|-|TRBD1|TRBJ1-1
TGTGCCAGCAGTCTAAACCGGGACAGAAGTACTGAAGCTTTCTTT
CASSLNRDRSTEAFF
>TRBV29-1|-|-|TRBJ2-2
TGCAGCGTTGACGGGAACACCGGGGAGCTGTTTTTT
CSVDGNTGELFF
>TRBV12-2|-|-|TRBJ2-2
TGTGCAAGTCGCTTAGTTGGGGAGCTGTTTTTT
CASRLVGELFF
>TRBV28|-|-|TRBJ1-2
TGTGCCAGCACCTCCAGTATCAAGTTAGAAGCTAACTATGGCTACACCTTC
CASTSSIKLEANYGYTF
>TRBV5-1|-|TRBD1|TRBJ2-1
TGCGCCAGCAGCATTGACAGGGTCTCCTACAATGAGCAGTTCTTC
CASSIDRVSYNEQFF
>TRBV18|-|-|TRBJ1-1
TGTGCCAGCTCACCGGATCAGGGGCCTACCGGGAGAAGGGAAGCTTTCTTT
CASSPDQGPTGRREAFF
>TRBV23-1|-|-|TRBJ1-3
TGCGCCAGCAGTCAATGGGGGGTCGGTGGAAACACCATATATTTT
CASSQWGVGGNTIYF
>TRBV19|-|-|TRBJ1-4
TGTGCCAGTAGTATAGGCAGAGTTAATGAAAAACTGTTTTTT
CASSIGRVNEKLFF
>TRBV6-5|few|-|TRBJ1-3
TGTGCCAGCAGGAGCGTAGTGTCTGGAAACACCATATATTTT
CASRSVVSGNTIYF
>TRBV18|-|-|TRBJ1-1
TGTGCCAGCTCACCACCCATCTTTGAGAGCACTGAAGCTTTCTTT
CASSPPIFESTEAFF
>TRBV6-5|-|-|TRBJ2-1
TGTGCCAGCAGTACCATAGATAGCTCCTACAATGAGCAGTTCTTC
CASSTIDSSYNEQFF
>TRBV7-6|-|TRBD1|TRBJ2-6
TGTGCCAGCAGCTTAGACCGACAGGGCTCTGGGGCCAACGTCCTGACTTTC
CASSLDRQGSGANVLTF
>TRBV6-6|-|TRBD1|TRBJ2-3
TGTGCCAGCACCGACAGGGGTCCCAGCAAAACAGATACGCAGTATTTT
CASTDRGPSKTDTQYF
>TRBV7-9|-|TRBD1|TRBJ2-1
TGTGCCAGCAGCCCGAGAGGGGGCCTGTACAATGAGCAGTTCTTC
CASSPRGGLYNEQFF
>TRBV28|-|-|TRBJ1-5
TGTGCCAGCAGTTTTCAGCCCCAGCATTTT
CASSFQPQHF
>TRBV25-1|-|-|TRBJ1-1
TGTGCCAGCAGTCGCCTGGGAACTGAAGCTTTCTTT
CASSRLGTEAFF
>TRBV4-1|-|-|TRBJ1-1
TGCGCCAGCAGCCAACAGACGAACACTGAAGCTTTCTTT
CASSQQTNTEAFF
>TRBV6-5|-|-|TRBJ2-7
TGTGCCAGCACCCTAAGGGCTCACAGGGCCTACGAGCAGTACTTC
CASTLRAHRAYEQYF
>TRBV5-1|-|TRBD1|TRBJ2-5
TGCGCCAGCAGCTTGGGGGGACAGGAAAGAGAATCCCAGTACTTC
CASSLGGQERESQYF